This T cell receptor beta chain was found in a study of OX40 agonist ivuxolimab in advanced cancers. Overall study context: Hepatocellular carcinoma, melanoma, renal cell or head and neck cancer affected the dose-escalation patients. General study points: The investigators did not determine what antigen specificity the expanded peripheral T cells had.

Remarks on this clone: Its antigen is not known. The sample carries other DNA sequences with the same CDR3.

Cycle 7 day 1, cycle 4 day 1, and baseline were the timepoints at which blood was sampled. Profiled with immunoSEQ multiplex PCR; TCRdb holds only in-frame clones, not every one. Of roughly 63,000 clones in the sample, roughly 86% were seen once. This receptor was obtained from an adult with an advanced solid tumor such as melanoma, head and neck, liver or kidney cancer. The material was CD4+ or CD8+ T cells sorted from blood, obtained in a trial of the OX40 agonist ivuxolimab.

DNA for the CDR3: TGTGCCAGCAGTTACTCGTCGAGGAGCAATCAGCCCCAGCATTTT. This encodes CASSYSSRSNQPQHF. The chain is built from TRBV6-5 and TRBJ1-5; D gene uncertain. V lost 0 bases and J lost 1, with 7 bases in between. Germline V gene data show CDR1 as MNHEY and CDR2 as SVGAGI. There are 15 residues in the CDR3.